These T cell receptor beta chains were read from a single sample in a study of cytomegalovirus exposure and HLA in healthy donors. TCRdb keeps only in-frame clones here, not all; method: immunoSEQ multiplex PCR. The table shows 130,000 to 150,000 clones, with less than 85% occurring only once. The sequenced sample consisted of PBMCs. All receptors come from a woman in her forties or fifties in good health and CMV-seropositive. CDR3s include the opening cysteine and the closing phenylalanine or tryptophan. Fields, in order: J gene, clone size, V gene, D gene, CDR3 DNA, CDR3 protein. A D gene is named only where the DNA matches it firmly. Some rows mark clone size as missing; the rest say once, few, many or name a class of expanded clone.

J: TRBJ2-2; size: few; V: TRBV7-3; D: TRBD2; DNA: TGTGCCAGCAGCTTTAGCGGGGGGGCCTCCGGGGAGCTGTTTTTT; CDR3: CASSFSGGASGELFF
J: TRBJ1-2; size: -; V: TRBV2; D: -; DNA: TGTGCCAGCAGTTCAGGGTATGGCTACACCTTC; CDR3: CASSSGYGYTF
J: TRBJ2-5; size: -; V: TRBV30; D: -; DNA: TGTGCCTGGACTTTAGGGGTAGAGACCCAGTACTTC; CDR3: CAWTLGVETQYF
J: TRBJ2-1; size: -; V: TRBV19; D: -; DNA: TGTGCCAGTAGGGTAGGGGGGGCATACAATGAGCAGTTCTTC; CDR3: CASRVGGAYNEQFF
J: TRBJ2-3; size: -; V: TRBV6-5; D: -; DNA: TGTGCCAGCAGTTTACGCGGGCAAAGCACAGATACGCAGTATTTT; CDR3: CASSLRGQSTDTQYF
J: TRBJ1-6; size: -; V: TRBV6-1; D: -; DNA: TGTGCCAGCATCCCGAACAATAATTCCCCCCTCCACTTT; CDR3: CASIPNNNSPLHF
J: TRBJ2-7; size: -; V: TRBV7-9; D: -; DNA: TGTGCCAGCAGCTCGAACGAGGGTGGTGAGTACTTC; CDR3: CASSSNEGGEYF
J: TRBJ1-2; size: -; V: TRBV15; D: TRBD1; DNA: TGTGCCACCAGCAGAGATCGACAGGGACACTATGGCTACACCTTC; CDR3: CATSRDRQGHYGYTF
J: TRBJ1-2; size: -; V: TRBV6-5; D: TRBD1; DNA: TGTGCCAGCAGTTCGCCAACAGGGGTAAACTATGGCTACACCTTC; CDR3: CASSSPTGVNYGYTF
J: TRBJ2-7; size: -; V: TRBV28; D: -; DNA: TGTGCCAGCAGTTTATTGGGACTTAGCTGGCGCTACGAGCAGTACTTC; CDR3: CASSLLGLSWRYEQYF
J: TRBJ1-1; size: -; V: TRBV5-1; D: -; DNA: TGCGCCAGCAGCCATCCGACAGGGAACACTGAAGCTTTCTTT; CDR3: CASSHPTGNTEAFF
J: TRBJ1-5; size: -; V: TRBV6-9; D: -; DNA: TGTGCCAGCAGTTTAGCCGACAGAGAGCCCAATCAGCCCCAGCATTTT; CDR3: CASSLADREPNQPQHF
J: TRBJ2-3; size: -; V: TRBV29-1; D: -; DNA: TGCAGCGCAATAGGGGGACCTTCGGATACGCAGTATTTT; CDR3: CSAIGGPSDTQYF
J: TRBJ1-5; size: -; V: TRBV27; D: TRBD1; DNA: TGTGCCAGCAGTTCGGACAGGGCTCAGCCCCAGCATTTT; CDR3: CASSSDRAQPQHF
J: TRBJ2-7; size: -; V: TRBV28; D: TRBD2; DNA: TGTGCCAGCAAAAGCGGGACCGACGAGCAGTACTTC; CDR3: CASKSGTDEQYF
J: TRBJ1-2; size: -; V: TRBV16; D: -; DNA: TGTGCCAGCAGCCAGAAGGGGTTCGGCTATGGCTACACCTTC; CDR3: CASSQKGFGYGYTF
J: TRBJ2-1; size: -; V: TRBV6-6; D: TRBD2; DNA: TGTGCCAGCAGTTACTCCGCGGGGGCCTACAATGAGCAGTTCTTC; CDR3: CASSYSAGAYNEQFF
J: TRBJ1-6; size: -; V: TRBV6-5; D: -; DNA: TGTGCCAGCAGTTACACACAGGGTTTGGAATCACCCCTCCACTTT; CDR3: CASSYTQGLESPLHF
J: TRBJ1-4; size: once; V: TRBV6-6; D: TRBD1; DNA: TGTGCCAGCACTACAGGGGAGCCAGGGGATGAAAAACTGTTTTTT; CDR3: CASTTGEPGDEKLFF
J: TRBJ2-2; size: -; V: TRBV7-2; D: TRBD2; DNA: TGTGCCAGCAGCTTCATTAGCGGGGGGGACGCCGGGGAGCTGTTTTTT; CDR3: CASSFISGGDAGELFF
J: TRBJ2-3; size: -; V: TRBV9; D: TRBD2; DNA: TGTGCCAGCAGCGCCCTAGCGGGGGTTAGCACAGATACGCAGTATTTT; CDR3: CASSALAGVSTDTQYF
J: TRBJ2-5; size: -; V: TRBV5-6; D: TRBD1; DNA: TGTGCCAGCAGCTTGGAGGGACAGCAAGGGACCCAGTACTTC; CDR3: CASSLEGQQGTQYF
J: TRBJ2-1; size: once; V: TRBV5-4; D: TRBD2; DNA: TGCGCCAGCAGCCGAGTAGGCCTAGCTAGCGGGGGGTCACACAATGAGCAGTTCTTC; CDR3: CASSRVGLASGGSHNEQFF
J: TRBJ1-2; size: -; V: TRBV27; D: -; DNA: TGTGCCAGCAGTCCGGACAGTGCAATCTATGGCTACACCTTC; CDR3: CASSPDSAIYGYTF
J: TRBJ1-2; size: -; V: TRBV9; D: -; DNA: TGTGCCAGCAGCGCCGAAGGAGCTAACTATGGCTACACCTTC; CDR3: CASSAEGANYGYTF
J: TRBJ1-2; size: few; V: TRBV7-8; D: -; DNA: TGTGCCAGCAGCCTACAGGGTCGTGATGGCTACACCTTC; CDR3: CASSLQGRDGYTF
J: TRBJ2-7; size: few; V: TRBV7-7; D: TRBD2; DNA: TGTGCTAGCAGCCTATCAGAAGGACTAGCGGGTTCTAGCGAGCAGTACTTC; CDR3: CASSLSEGLAGSSEQYF
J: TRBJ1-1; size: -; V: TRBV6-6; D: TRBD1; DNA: TGTGCCAGCAGCACAGGGGGCAACACTGAAGCTTTCTTT; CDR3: CASSTGGNTEAFF
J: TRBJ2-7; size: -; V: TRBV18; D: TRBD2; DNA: TGTGCCAGCTCACCACCGACTAGCGGGGGGTCCTACGAGCAGTACTTC; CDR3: CASSPPTSGGSYEQYF
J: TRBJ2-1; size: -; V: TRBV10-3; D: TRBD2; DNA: TGTGCCACCGGGGGGGGTAATTTAGATGAGCAGTTCTTC; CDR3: CATGGGNLDEQFF
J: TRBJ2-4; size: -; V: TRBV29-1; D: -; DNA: TGCAGCGTTGGTGAGAGCTTGCCCGGAGGCATTCAGTACTTC; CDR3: CSVGESLPGGIQYF
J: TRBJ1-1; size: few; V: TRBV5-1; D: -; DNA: TGCGCCAGCAGCTTGAGTCAACAGGGTCCTTTAAGGACTGAAGCTTTCTTT; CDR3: CASSLSQQGPLRTEAFF
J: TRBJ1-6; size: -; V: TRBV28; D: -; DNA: TGTGCCAGCAGTTTAACACGGTGGAGTAATTCACCCCTCCACTTT; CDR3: CASSLTRWSNSPLHF
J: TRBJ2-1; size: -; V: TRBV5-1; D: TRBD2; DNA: TGCGCCAGCAGCTTGGCTGCTAGCGGGGGGTTCTTCAGCTCCTACAATGAGCAGTTCTTC; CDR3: CASSLAASGGFFSSYNEQFF
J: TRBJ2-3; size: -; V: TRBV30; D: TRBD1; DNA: TGTGCCTGGAGTGAGGGACAGGGGGCCGCAGATACGCAGTATTTT; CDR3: CAWSEGQGAADTQYF
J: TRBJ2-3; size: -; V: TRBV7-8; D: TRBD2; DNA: TGTGCCAGCAGCCCGATGCTAGCGGGAGCCACAGATACGCAGTATTTT; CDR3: CASSPMLAGATDTQYF
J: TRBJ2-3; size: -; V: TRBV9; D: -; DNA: TGTGCCAGCAGCGTGACTAGCACAGATACGCAGTATTTT; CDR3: CASSVTSTDTQYF
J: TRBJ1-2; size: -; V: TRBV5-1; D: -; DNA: TGCGCCAGCAGCTTGATATCAACAGGCCACTCGGGTGGCTACACCTTC; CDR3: CASSLISTGHSGGYTF
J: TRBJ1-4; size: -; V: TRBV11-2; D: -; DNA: TGTGCCAGCAGCTTTGGTCCAGGGGCCAAACTGTTTTTT; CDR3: CASSFGPGAKLFF
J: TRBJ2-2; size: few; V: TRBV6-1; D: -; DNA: TGTGCCAGCACATTCGGGAGTTGGGACACCGGGGAGCTGTTTTTT; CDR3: CASTFGSWDTGELFF
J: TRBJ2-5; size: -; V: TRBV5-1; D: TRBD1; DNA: TGCGCCAGCAGCTTACAGGGGGGCCAAGAGACCCAGTACTTC; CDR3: CASSLQGGQETQYF
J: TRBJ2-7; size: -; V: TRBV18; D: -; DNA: TGTGCCAGCTCACCGACTAGTGACGAGCAGTACTTC; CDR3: CASSPTSDEQYF
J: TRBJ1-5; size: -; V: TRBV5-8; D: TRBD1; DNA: TGTGCCAGCAGCTTGGTAGGGCAGGGGGGAAATCAGCCCCAGCATTTT; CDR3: CASSLVGQGGNQPQHF
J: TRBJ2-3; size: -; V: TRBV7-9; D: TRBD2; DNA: TGTGCCAGCAGCTTTGTTAGCGGGAGAGGAACAGATACGCAGTATTTT; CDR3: CASSFVSGRGTDTQYF
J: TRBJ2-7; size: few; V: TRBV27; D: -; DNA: TGTGCCAGCAGTTTCACGGGGCTAGGGGGCTACGAGCAGTACTTC; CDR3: CASSFTGLGGYEQYF
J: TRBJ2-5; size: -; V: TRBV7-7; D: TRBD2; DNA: TGTGCTAGCAGCCCGGGACTAGCGGGTCCGTTAACCCAGTACTTC; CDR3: CASSPGLAGPLTQYF
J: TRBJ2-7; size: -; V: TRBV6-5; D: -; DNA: TGTGCCAGCAGTTATGGAGGGGCCTTCTCCTACGAGCAGTACTTC; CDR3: CASSYGGAFSYEQYF
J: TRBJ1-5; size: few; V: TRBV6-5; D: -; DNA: TGTGCCAGCAGTTTTACAGGGCCCCAGGGCAATCAGCCCCAGCATTTT; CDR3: CASSFTGPQGNQPQHF
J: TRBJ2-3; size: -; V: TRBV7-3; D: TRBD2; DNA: TGTGCCAGCAGCTCAAGCGGGGGGGCGGGGGATACGCAGTATTTT; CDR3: CASSSSGGAGDTQYF
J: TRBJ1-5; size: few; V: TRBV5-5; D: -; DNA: TGTGCCAGCAGCCTTGAGGCTGGCGATCAGCCCCAGCATTTT; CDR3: CASSLEAGDQPQHF
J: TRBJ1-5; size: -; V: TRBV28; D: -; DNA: TGTGCCAGCAGCCCTCGAGGACAGATCTCTATCATGACCCAGCATTTT; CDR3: CASSPRGQISIMTQHF
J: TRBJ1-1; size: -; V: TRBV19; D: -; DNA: TGTGCCAGTCTACAGGGCCCTAGAGAAGCTTTCTTT; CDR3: CASLQGPREAFF
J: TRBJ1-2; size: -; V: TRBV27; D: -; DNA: TGTGCCAGCAGTTTCTCCAGGGGTCTCCGCTATGGCTACACCTTC; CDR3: CASSFSRGLRYGYTF
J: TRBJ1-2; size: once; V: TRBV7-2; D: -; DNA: TGTGCCAGCAGCCGAGCGGGTGGCTATGGCTACACCTTC; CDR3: CASSRAGGYGYTF
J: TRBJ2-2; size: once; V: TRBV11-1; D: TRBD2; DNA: TGTGCCAGCAGCTTGCGTCTAAGCGGGGACACCGGGGAGCTGTTTTTT; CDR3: CASSLRLSGDTGELFF
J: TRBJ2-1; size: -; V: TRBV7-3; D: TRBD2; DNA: TGTGCCAGCAGCTTAGATGGACTAGCGGGGGGGCAACAGTTCTTC; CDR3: CASSLDGLAGGQQFF
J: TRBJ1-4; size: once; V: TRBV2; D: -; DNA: TGTGCCAGCAGGCCCACAGGGTGGGTGGAAAAACTGTTTTTT; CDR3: CASRPTGWVEKLFF
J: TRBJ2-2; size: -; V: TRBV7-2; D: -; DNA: TGTGCCAGCAGCCCCCGGGTGGGGAACACCGGGGAGCTGTTTTTT; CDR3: CASSPRVGNTGELFF
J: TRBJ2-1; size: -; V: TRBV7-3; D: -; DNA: TGTGCCAGCAGCTTGCGGGCCAAGGAGGGAGGCGATGAGCAGTTCTTC; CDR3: CASSLRAKEGGDEQFF
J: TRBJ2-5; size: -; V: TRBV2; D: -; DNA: TGTGCCAGCAGTGAAGTTCCTCTGGGCAGACAAGAGACCCAGTACTTC; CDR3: CASSEVPLGRQETQYF